Listed below are T cell receptor beta chains from one sample, sequenced in a study of blood T cell repertoires in COVID-19. The assay was immunoSEQ multiplex PCR, and TCRdb's table has in-frame clones only and misses some. The data hold around 230,000 clones, with 82% observed a single time. The sequencing sample was made of peripheral blood. All receptors derive from an older woman with active or convalescent COVID-19. CDR3s include the opening cysteine and the closing phenylalanine or tryptophan. The D gene is left open where the match is weak. Not every row has a clone size; where given, it reads once, few, many or a size class.

CDR3aa | CDR3nt | v_gene | abundance | j_gene | d_gene
CASSPINRDRGREKLFF | TGTGCCAGCTCACCAATCAACCGGGACAGGGGGCGCGAAAAACTGTTTTTT | TRBV18 | - | TRBJ1-4 | TRBD1
CASSLGDRRLNTIYF | TGTGCCAGCAGCTTAGGGGACAGGAGATTAAACACCATATATTTT | TRBV7-9 | - | TRBJ1-3 | TRBD1
CASSLPGGREQYF | TGTGCCAGCAGTTTGCCGGGGGGCAGGGAGCAGTACTTC | TRBV27 | - | TRBJ2-7 | -
CASSNWAGQPQHF | TGTGCCAGCAGTAATTGGGCAGGTCAGCCCCAGCATTTT | TRBV6-2/TRBV6-3 | - | TRBJ1-5 | -
CASSRPPNTEAFF | TGTGCCAGCAGCAGGCCGCCGAACACTGAAGCTTTCTTT | TRBV21-1 | - | TRBJ1-1 | -
CASHRGYRRGYTF | TGTGCCAGTCACAGGGGATACCGACGAGGCTACACCTTC | TRBV2 | - | TRBJ1-2 | TRBD1
CASSQVSGGETQYF | TGTGCCAGCAGCCAAGTCAGCGGAGGGGAGACCCAGTACTTC | TRBV3-1/TRBV3-2 | - | TRBJ2-5 | -
CASTRGVGDYGYTF | TGTGCCAGTACCCGGGGGGTCGGAGACTATGGCTACACCTTC | TRBV19 | - | TRBJ1-2 | -
CASSEGSAGNEKLFF | TGTGCCAGCAGTGAAGGAAGTGCGGGTAATGAAAAACTGTTTTTT | TRBV6-1 | - | TRBJ1-4 | -
CASSQVQGRGGQPQHF | TGCGCCAGCAGCCAAGTACAGGGTAGAGGGGGTCAGCCCCAGCATTTT | TRBV4-1 | - | TRBJ1-5 | -
CASSWDISTDTQYF | TGTGCCAGCAGTTGGGACATTAGCACAGATACGCAGTATTTT | TRBV6-6 | - | TRBJ2-3 | -
CASGPRVGETQYF | TGTGCCAGCGGCCCTCGGGTCGGAGAGACCCAGTACTTC | TRBV28 | - | TRBJ2-5 | -
CARGQGQKANYGYTF | TGCGCCAGAGGACAGGGACAGAAAGCTAACTATGGCTACACCTTC | TRBV5-1 | few | TRBJ1-2 | TRBD1
CAWSVEVGYGYTF | TGTGCCTGGAGTGTAGAGGTTGGTTATGGCTACACCTTC | TRBV30 | - | TRBJ1-2 | -
CASSYGGATDEQFF | TGCGCCAGCAGTTACGGGGGGGCGACCGATGAGCAGTTCTTC | TRBV5-1 | - | TRBJ2-1 | TRBD2